The entry below describes one T cell receptor beta chain. The sample's time point: peripheral blood 6 weeks after treatment start. This sample was taken from a study of PD-L1 blockade in urothelial cancer. In the study overall: Before enrollment, 0 to 3 chemotherapy regimens had been given to patients. Blood analysis occurred 3 weeks (second dose) and 6 weeks after treatment start.

Sequencing used immunoSEQ multiplex PCR; TCRdb keeps in-frame clones, though not all of them. The table has 45,000 to 55,000 clones, roughly 84% seen once; the top ten hold roughly 1.8%. The clonotype originates from a man in his forties or fifties with urothelial cancer. The sample in question was PBMCs, obtained around atezolizumab (anti-PD-L1) treatment.

CDR3 in DNA: TGTGCCAGCACTAAAGGTTGGGGAGGGTACGAGCAGTACTTC. This codes for CASTKGWGGYEQYF. The V gene is TRBV6-5, the J gene TRBJ2-7; 7 positions agree with TRBD2. V lost 7 bases to trimming and J lost 4 bases; unmatched junction nucleotides: 10. The CDR3 is 14 residues long. CDR1 and CDR2 from the germline V gene are MNHEY and SVGAGI.